These 7 T cell receptor beta chains came from one sample sequenced in a study of identical twins (dated by TCRdb to the mid-2010s). Library preparation was by 5' RACE. These reads were obtained on an Illumina HiSeq 2000. TCRdb reprocessed the public reads (quality trimming at Q25 with fastp, clone calling with MiXCR) and kept in-frame beta chains. Rows are combined by CDR3 protein, so each entry shows the most common genes and DNA. The sample includes fewer than 250,000 distinct CDR3 sequences, with approximately 7% observed a single time. The ten largest clones add up to under 4% of the sample. These same data were also listed under a study on yellow fever vaccine responses in identical twins.

Sequences were obtained from memory (CD45RO+) T cells sorted from blood. The cell subset or site label for this specimen denotes: CD45RO+ enriched T cells. These receptors came from a young woman in good health.

Notes on this clonotype: This may arise from a read error, as a much more abundant clone is one base away. The rearrangement uses TRBV29-1 and TRBJ2-3; possibly TRBD1 for D (6 bases). Germline V gene lookup returns CDR1 SQVTM and CDR2 ANQGSEA. The CDR3 runs to 14 residues. Between the trimmed V and J ends, which lost 6 bases and 2 bases, there was a span of 15 bases. DNA of the CDR3: TGCAGCGTAACCGGGACATGGTACACAGATACGCAGTATTTT. This sequence encodes CSVTGTWYTDTQYF.

This clonotype was detected ten times or more. The chain joins TRBV20-1 to TRBJ2-6; D not certain. The CDR3 runs 19 residues. The V and J ends lost 0 bases and 4 bases respectively, with 22 bases between them. In germline, CDR1 is DFQATT, CDR2 SNEGSKA (reference sequence). For the CDR3, the DNA is TGCAGTGCTAGAGACAAAATGAGGCGAGGCCCTTCCGGGGCCAACGTCCTGACTTTC. This sequence encodes CSARDKMRRGPSGANVLTF.

The chain uses TRBV5-5 and TRBJ2-1; D perhaps matches TRBD1 (7 bases). Germline V gene lookup returns CDR1 SGHKS and CDR2 YYEKEE (reference sequence). This CDR3 is built from 16 residues. V dropped 0 bases and J dropped 4 bases, with 14 bases sitting between them. CDR3 sequence reads: CASSLEGRGDYNEQFF. CDR3 in DNA: TGTGCCAGCAGCTTGGAGGGCAGGGGGGATTACAATGAGCAGTTCTTC.

The chain joins TRBV28 to TRBJ2-1, with a possible D match to TRBD2 (6 bases). V was clipped by 4 bases and J by 6 bases, with 16 bases between them. Looked up from germline, CDR1 is MDHEN and CDR2 is SYDVKM. The CDR3 length is 15 residues. CDR3 amino acids: CASSSVRESGNEQFF. CDR3 bases: TGTGCCAGCAGTTCCGTCCGGGAGTCGGGCAATGAGCAGTTCTTC.

This clonotype was detected a few times. The J gene is TRBJ2-1, the V gene TRBV2; 8 positions agree with TRBD1. This CDR3 region has 16 residues. Looked up from germline, CDR1 is SNHLY and CDR2 is FYNNEI. Trimming removed 2 bases from V and 8 bases from J; junction bases left unmatched: 11. The CDR3 region has the DNA TGTGCCAGCAGTGAATATGACAGGGGAGTAATGGATGAGCAGTTCTTC. Its translation: CASSEYDRGVMDEQFF.

This clonotype was detected only a few times. The chain employs TRBV3-1 and TRBJ2-5; 8 bases are shared with TRBD1. V gave up 4 bases and J gave up 2 bases; unmatched junction bases: 9. The germline V gene has CDR1 LGHDT and CDR2 YNNKEL (reference sequence). The CDR3 length is 16 residues. Here the CDR3 DNA reads TGTGCCAGCAGCCCACTACCAAACAGGGGGCAAGAGACCCAGTACTTC. Translating it yields CASSPLPNRGQETQYF.

There are a few counts of this clonotype. Germline and junction disagree at one end, which may indicate a read error. J is TRBJ2-3 and V is TRBV10-2, with D perhaps given as TRBD1 or TRBD2 (6 bases each). The germline CDR1 and CDR2 sequences are WSHSY and SAAADI. The CDR3 has 12 amino acids. CDR3 DNA: TGCGCCAGCAGGGGATTTGGGGGGCCCGCAATTTTT. It codes for CASRGFGGPAIF.